Listed below are T cell receptor beta chains from one sample, sequenced in a study of CD8 T cells in ankylosing spondylitis. MiXCR, run by TCRdb on the 5' RACE reads, gives a single entry per CDR3 protein. The sample contains 200,000 to 300,000 distinct CDR3 sequences, roughly a quarter of which appear only once. The sample was blood, either unsorted or a sorted T cell fraction (not recorded which). The receptors here all came from a male donor with ankylosing spondylitis or in good health (not recorded which). Both conserved end residues are part of each CDR3. A D gene is named only where the DNA matches it firmly. The listing skips clone size in some rows; elsewhere it reads once, few, many or a size class.

v_call: TRBV20-1
d_call: TRBD1
j_call: TRBJ2-7
clone_size: -
cdr3_nt: TGCAGTGCTAGAGATGGTAGGGCGCTGGGACAGGGGTCGACCGAGCAGTACTTC
cdr3_aa: CSARDGRALGQGSTEQYF

v_call: TRBV20-1
d_call: -
j_call: TRBJ2-7
clone_size: many
cdr3_nt: TGCAGTGCTACCCCCAACGAGCAGTACTTC
cdr3_aa: CSATPNEQYF

v_call: TRBV10-3
d_call: -
j_call: TRBJ2-7
clone_size: many
cdr3_nt: TGTGCCATCAGTGAGGCAATTATTCCGGAACAGTACTTC
cdr3_aa: CAISEAIIPEQYF

v_call: TRBV29-1
d_call: -
j_call: TRBJ2-3
clone_size: many
cdr3_nt: TGCAGCGTTGAACAGGGGTACACAGATACGCAGTATTTT
cdr3_aa: CSVEQGYTDTQYF

v_call: TRBV12-3/TRBV12-4
d_call: TRBD1
j_call: TRBJ1-5
clone_size: -
cdr3_nt: TGTGCCAGCAGTATGGACAGGGGGGATCAGCCCCAGCATTTT
cdr3_aa: CASSMDRGDQPQHF

v_call: TRBV6-4
d_call: -
j_call: TRBJ2-7
clone_size: many
cdr3_nt: TGTGCCAGCAGTGACTCCCCAACATCTCCCGTTACCTACGAGCAGTACTTC
cdr3_aa: CASSDSPTSPVTYEQYF

v_call: TRBV5-1
d_call: -
j_call: TRBJ2-1
clone_size: -
cdr3_nt: TGCGCCAGCAGTCAATCATCGACGGGGAATGAGCAGTTCTTC
cdr3_aa: CASSQSSTGNEQFF

v_call: TRBV9
d_call: -
j_call: TRBJ1-2
clone_size: few
cdr3_nt: TGTGCCAGCAGCTCGGACAGCGCTAACTATGGCTACACCTTC
cdr3_aa: CASSSDSANYGYTF

v_call: TRBV12-3/TRBV12-4
d_call: -
j_call: TRBJ2-2
clone_size: many
cdr3_nt: TGTGCCAGCACCCCCCTCGACGGGGAGCTGTTTTTT
cdr3_aa: CASTPLDGELFF

v_call: TRBV12-3/TRBV12-4
d_call: TRBD2
j_call: TRBJ2-1
clone_size: few
cdr3_nt: TGTGCCAGCAGTGAGCGGGGGCATCTCCTCTTC
cdr3_aa: CASSERGHLLF

v_call: TRBV19
d_call: -
j_call: TRBJ1-5
clone_size: many
cdr3_nt: TGTGCCAGTAGCGAGACTGGGAGCAATCAGCCCCAGCATTTT
cdr3_aa: CASSETGSNQPQHF

v_call: TRBV12-3/TRBV12-4
d_call: -
j_call: TRBJ1-6
clone_size: few
cdr3_nt: TGTGCCAGCAGCCGGGACTCTCATAATTCACCCCTCCACTTT
cdr3_aa: CASSRDSHNSPLHF

v_call: TRBV20-1
d_call: TRBD2
j_call: TRBJ2-2
clone_size: -
cdr3_nt: TGCAGTGCCCACTCGGGGGGGGCGGGTACCGGGGAGCTGTTTTTT
cdr3_aa: CSAHSGGAGTGELFF

v_call: TRBV29-1
d_call: TRBD2
j_call: TRBJ2-3
clone_size: many
cdr3_nt: TGCAGCGTTGGGACTAGGGCCACAGATACGCAGTATTTT
cdr3_aa: CSVGTRATDTQYF

v_call: TRBV28
d_call: -
j_call: TRBJ2-6
clone_size: few
cdr3_nt: TGTGCCAGCAGCGGGGGACGCTACTGGTCTGGGGCCAACGTCCTGACTTTC
cdr3_aa: CASSGGRYWSGANVLTF

v_call: TRBV11-2
d_call: TRBD2
j_call: TRBJ2-3
clone_size: many
cdr3_nt: TGTGCCAGCAGCCCCACCACGGGGGGGACTACGCAGTATTTT
cdr3_aa: CASSPTTGGTTQYF

v_call: TRBV15
d_call: -
j_call: TRBJ1-5
clone_size: -
cdr3_nt: TGTGCCACCAGTTTCCAGCCCCAGCATTTT
cdr3_aa: CATSFQPQHF

v_call: TRBV12-3/TRBV12-4
d_call: TRBD1
j_call: TRBJ1-1
clone_size: many
cdr3_nt: TGTGCCAGCAGTGGTTCCGGGACAGTCGGGAGCGCTGAAGCTTTCTTT
cdr3_aa: CASSGSGTVGSAEAFF

v_call: TRBV6-1
d_call: -
j_call: TRBJ2-3
clone_size: few
cdr3_nt: TGTGCCAGCAGCCCGGACTACGCAGATACGCAGTATTTT
cdr3_aa: CASSPDYADTQYF

v_call: TRBV11-2
d_call: -
j_call: TRBJ2-7
clone_size: many
cdr3_nt: TGTGCCAGCAGCTCCGACAGGCCCTACGAGCAGTACTTC
cdr3_aa: CASSSDRPYEQYF

v_call: TRBV7-2
d_call: TRBD1
j_call: TRBJ2-7
clone_size: -
cdr3_nt: TGTGCCAGCAGCACCTTTGGGACAGATTCCTACGAGCAGTACTTC
cdr3_aa: CASSTFGTDSYEQYF

v_call: TRBV25-1
d_call: TRBD1
j_call: TRBJ2-7
clone_size: -
cdr3_nt: TGTGCCAGCAGCTCCGGGACAGGGAGCGGAGTATACGAGCAGTACTTC
cdr3_aa: CASSSGTGSGVYEQYF

v_call: TRBV20-1
d_call: -
j_call: TRBJ1-1
clone_size: many
cdr3_nt: TGCAGTGCCGCAAAAGAGGGGGTGAACACTGAAGCTTTCTTT
cdr3_aa: CSAAKEGVNTEAFF

v_call: TRBV12-3/TRBV12-4
d_call: -
j_call: TRBJ2-7
clone_size: -
cdr3_nt: TGTGCCAGCAGTTTAGCCGTCGAGCAGTACTTC
cdr3_aa: CASSLAVEQYF

v_call: TRBV29-1
d_call: -
j_call: TRBJ1-2
clone_size: few
cdr3_nt: TGCAGCGTTTTAGAGGGTCGAGGTGGCTACACCTTC
cdr3_aa: CSVLEGRGGYTF

v_call: TRBV20-1
d_call: TRBD2
j_call: TRBJ2-3
clone_size: few
cdr3_nt: TGCAGTGCTAGGAACCTACTAGCGGATAACACAGATACGCAGTATTTT
cdr3_aa: CSARNLLADNTDTQYF

v_call: TRBV6-1
d_call: TRBD2
j_call: TRBJ2-7
clone_size: few
cdr3_nt: TGTGCCAGCAGCCGTGGGACTAGCAGTTCCTACGAGCAGTACTTC
cdr3_aa: CASSRGTSSSYEQYF

v_call: TRBV20-1
d_call: -
j_call: TRBJ2-3
clone_size: many
cdr3_nt: TGCAGTGCTGAGACGGGTTCCACAGATACGCAGTATTTT
cdr3_aa: CSAETGSTDTQYF

v_call: TRBV11-1
d_call: -
j_call: TRBJ2-5
clone_size: many
cdr3_nt: TGTGCCAGCAGCTTAGAAGGCCGGCAACTCGGGGAGACCCAGTACTTC
cdr3_aa: CASSLEGRQLGETQYF